The present TCR beta chain was sequenced within a study of CD8+ T cells in alopecia areata. It was cDNA, reverse transcribed from extracted RNA, that served as the sequencing template. The assay was immunoSEQ multiplex PCR, and TCRdb's table has in-frame clones only and misses some. The sample yields roughly 30,000 clones, approximately 60% seen once. Trimming cost V 5 bases and J 1 base, with 17 bases left between them. The CDR3 covers 16 residues. Germline CDR1 reads MDHEN; CDR2 reads SYDVKM. The material sequenced was NKG2D-high CD8+ T cells sorted from blood. This chain joins TRBV28 and TRBJ2-5; perhaps TRBD1 as D (6 bases). The receptor was isolated from a human donor with alopecia areata. The CDR3 is CASSQGTPNVQETQYF. CDR3 in DNA: TGTGCCAGCAGTCAAGGGACACCGAATGTCCAAGAGACCCAGTACTTC.